This T cell receptor (beta chain) was sequenced during a study of human T cells and chemical hapten exposure. About the research overall: Slight volume differences across pooled libraries mainly accounted for varying per-sample TCR yields. Notes on the study in general: It should be noted that donors had alopecia, so their immune response may differ from healthy people's. TCRs exceeding a frequency of 1 in 1000 stayed unchanged under DPC sensitization.

A remark on this clonotype: Its antigen is unknown.

The authors' processing: Samples had a median of around 96,000 TCRs, ranging about 20,000 to 750,000. TCRdb reprocessed the RACE reads with MiXCR, giving one entry per CDR3 protein. TCRdb's processing, not the study's, gives the V and J calls here. The profile shows 65,000 to 70,000 distinct CDR3 sequences, 10% to 11% of them singletons. Time point denoted: pre-sensitization, week 0. Treatment indicated: therapeutic diphenylcyclopropenone sensitization with weekly scalp DPC. V was cut by 2 bases and J by 6 bases, with 10 bases left in between. CDR1 is MDHEN, CDR2 SYDVKM, per germline. The CDR3 spans 13 residues.

The sequencing here drew on whole blood, taken in connection with sensitization to the hapten diphenylcyclopropenone (DPC). The sequence derives from a woman between 45 and 65 years old with alopecia areata. Some clones in this sample may be carry-over from other donors' samples. This chain connects TRBV28 to TRBJ1-1; tentatively, D is TRBD1 (5 bases). CDR3 in DNA: TGTGCCAGCAGTTTACTCAGGGTCGCTGAAGCTTTCTTT. It yields the protein CASSLLRVAEAFF.